Following are 16 T cell receptor beta chains from one sample sequenced in a study of shared clonotypes between healthy human individuals. Repertoires were generated with immunoSEQ multiplex PCR, while TCRdb's copy carries only in-frame clones and drops some. Of 450,000 to 650,000 clones listed, around 78% are singletons. The sequencing input was PBMCs. The receptors originated from a woman aged 35 to 49 in good health. Some clones in this sample may be carry-over from other donors' samples.

This clone appeared a single time. The rearrangement uses TRBV10-2 and TRBJ2-7, with 8 positions matching TRBD2. CDR1 and CDR2 (germline): WSHSY, SAAADI. V trimming: 6 bases; J trimming: 4 bases; junction bases outside the gene matches: 11. The CDR3 runs to 15 residues. CDR3 coding DNA: TGCGCCAGCAGGTTGAGCGGGAGCGAAAGATACGAGCAGTACTTC. Protein product: CASRLSGSERYEQYF.

This rearrangement joins TRBV15 to TRBJ2-1; 11 nucleotides line up with TRBD2. The CDR3 extends over 16 amino acids. Germline V gene sequence: CDR1 LNHNV, CDR2 YYDKDF (reference sequence). Trimming removed 1 base from V and 7 bases from J; junction bases left unmatched: 6. The DNA of the CDR3 is TGTGCCACCAGCAGAGCACTAGCGGGAGATTGGAATGAGCAGTTCTTC. This encodes CATSRALAGDWNEQFF.

The V and J genes are TRBV29-1 and TRBJ2-7; tentative D call: TRBD2 (5 bases). The germline V gene encodes CDR1 SQVTM and CDR2 ANQGSEA. This CDR3 spans 13 amino acids. With 4 bases removed from V and 3 bases from J, the gap between germline ends came to 13 bases. The CDR3 here is CSVARGRNYEQYF. CDR3 nucleotides: TGCAGCGTTGCTCGGGGAAGGAACTACGAGCAGTACTTC.

The chain recombines TRBV5-1 with TRBJ1-4, with a possible D match to TRBD2 (5 bases). The J call is uncertain, as TRBJ2-2 better fits the DNA end. The CDR3 spans 13 residues. The V gene's germline CDR1 is SGHRS and CDR2 YFSETQ. CDR3 sequence (DNA): TGCGCCAGCAGCTTGGAACGGGACGGGGAGCTGTTTTTT. Its translation: CASSLERDGELFF.

The sample holds one count of this clone. V gene TRBV7-9 combines with J gene TRBJ2-7; D may be TRBD2 (5 bases). The CDR3 runs 11 residues. V lost 7 bases and J lost 3, with 7 bases in between. Per germline, CDR1 SEHNR and CDR2 FQNEAQ (reference sequence). CDR3 sequence: CASTGDYEQYF. The CDR3 nucleotides read TGTGCCAGCACCGGGGACTACGAGCAGTACTTC.

This clone appeared once. The chain is built from TRBV19 and TRBJ1-3; D is unresolved. The V and J ends lost 3 bases and 3 bases respectively, with 18 bases between them. The CDR3 runs to 17 residues. Germline assignment: CDR1 LNHDA and CDR2 SQIVND (reference sequence). CDR3 residues: CASSIRTRPTIGNTIYF. Written as DNA, the CDR3 is TGTGCCAGTAGTATCCGGACGCGTCCAACGATTGGAAACACCATATATTTT.

The rearrangement uses TRBV5-5 and TRBJ2-7; D not resolved. The V end lost 0 bases, the J end lost 2 bases, and 9 bases lay between the germline ends. The CDR3 is 14 residues long. CDR1 and CDR2 (germline): SGHKS, YYEKEE (reference sequence). This CDR3 is CASSLEVAPYEQYF. The CDR3, as DNA: TGTGCCAGCAGCTTGGAGGTGGCGCCCTACGAGCAGTACTTC.

The chain combines TRBV18 with TRBJ2-7; D is undetermined. Germline V gives CDR1 KGHSH, CDR2 LQKENI. Trimming stripped 0 bases from V and 5 bases from J, with 8 bases between. The CDR3 covers 13 residues. The CDR3 sequence is CASSPPLLDEQYF. The DNA of the CDR3 is TGTGCCAGCTCACCACCCCTCCTTGACGAGCAGTACTTC. The whole variable domain, filled in from reference TRBV18 and TRBJ2-7, reads NAGVMQNPRHLVRRRGQEARLRCSPMKGHSHVYWYRQLPEEGLKFMVYLQKENIIDESGMPKERFSAEFPKEGPSILRIQQVVRGDSAAYFCASSPPLLDEQYFGPGTRLTVT.

The V call is TRBV6-4, the J call TRBJ2-1; 13 positions match TRBD2. In germline, CDR1 is MRHNA, CDR2 SNTAGT. The CDR3 totals 14 residues. J gave up 7 bases and V 6 bases, and 3 bases lay outside the gene matches. The CDR3 nucleotides read TGTGCCAGCAGGCGGACTAGCGGGAGTAATGAGCAGTTCTTC. Amino acid sequence: CASRRTSGSNEQFF.

The chain has TRBV7-8 and TRBJ1-3, with no clear D. In germline, CDR1 is SGHVS, CDR2 FQNEAQ. This CDR3 spans 15 amino acids. With 5 bases removed from V and 2 bases from J, the gap between germline ends came to 13 bases. This chain's CDR3 is CASSRPGRPGNTIYF. The CDR3 coding sequence is TGTGCCAGCAGCCGGCCAGGACGTCCTGGAAACACCATATATTTT.

This chain uses TRBV9 with TRBJ1-2; D is undetermined. V was trimmed by 3 bases and J by 8 bases, leaving 11 bases between them. Per germline, CDR1 SGDLS and CDR2 YYNGEE. The CDR3 has 12 amino acids. The CDR3 nucleotides read TGTGCCAGCAGCGGCCGACAAGAAGGCTACACCTTC. Its translation: CASSGRQEGYTF.

With regard to this clone: Other nucleotide sequences in the sample specify the same CDR3. This chain links TRBV5-1 with TRBJ2-1; 11 nucleotides agree with TRBD2. Per the germline V gene, CDR1 is SGHRS and CDR2 is YFSETQ. This CDR3 is built from 15 residues. Trimming at V came to 2 bases and at J to 7 bases, leaving 5 bases not matched to a gene. CDR3 in DNA: TGCGCCAGCAGCTTCCGGTTAGCGGGAGGGAATGAGCAGTTCTTC. Protein product: CASSFRLAGGNEQFF. Supplemented by reference TRBV5-1 and TRBJ2-1, the full variable domain reads KAGVTQTPRYLIKTRGQQVTLSCSPISGHRSVSWYQQTPGQGLQFLFEYFSETQRNKGNFPGRFSGRQFSNSRSEMNVSTLELGDSALYLCASSFRLAGGNEQFFGPGTRLTVL.

This clone has only a few counts. This chain connects TRBV28 to TRBJ2-7; tentatively, D is TRBD2 (6 bases). Germline-derived CDR1 and CDR2 are MDHEN and SYDVKM. V was trimmed by 3 bases and J by 2 bases, leaving 14 bases between them. This CDR3 has 15 amino acids. CDR3 nucleotide sequence: TGTGCCAGCAGTTTTGGCAGGAGGGGACCCTACGAGCAGTACTTC. This translates into CASSFGRRGPYEQYF. The variable domain in full, with the rest retrieved from reference TRBV28 and TRBJ2-7, is DVKVTQSSRYLVKRTGEKVFLECVQDMDHENMFWYRQDPGLGLRLIYFSYDVKMKEKGDIPEGYSVSREKKERFSLILESASTNQTSMYLCASSFGRRGPYEQYFGPGTRLTVT.

Note on this clone: This specimen includes other DNA sequences encoding the same CDR3. The chain employs TRBV25-1 and TRBJ1-2, with no clear D. Germline CDR1 reads MGHDK; CDR2 reads SYGVNS. Trimming took off 1 base at V and 12 bases at J, with 18 bases between the two ends. There are 14 residues in the CDR3. CDR3 in amino acids: CASSESWHPYRHTF. CDR3 sequence (DNA): TGTGCCAGCAGTGAATCGTGGCATCCGTACCGCCACACCTTC.

The rearrangement uses TRBV9 and TRBJ2-3; the match to TRBD2 covers 10 bases. Germline CDR1 is SGDLS and CDR2 is YYNGEE. After removal of 3 bases from V and 2 bases from J, the junction contained 6 bases not matched to a gene. This CDR3 is 16 amino acids long. The CDR3 DNA reads as TGTGCCAGCAGCGCCGAAGCGGGAGGGTCCACAGATACGCAGTATTTT. Its translation: CASSAEAGGSTDTQYF. The full variable domain, completed using reference TRBV9 and TRBJ2-3, is DSGVTQTPKHLITATGQRVTLRCSPRSGDLSVYWYQQSLDQGLQFLIQYYNGEERAKGNILERFSAQQFPDLHSELNLSSLELGDSALYFCASSAEAGGSTDTQYFGPGTRLTVL.

Details on this clone: This same CDR3 is encoded by further DNA sequences in the sample. The gene calls are TRBV5-1 and TRBJ2-7, with D unresolved. Trimming took 0 bases from V and 3 from J, leaving 10 bases between them. Looked up from germline, CDR1 is SGHRS and CDR2 is YFSETQ. This CDR3 has 14 residues. DNA of the CDR3: TGCGCCAGCAGCTTGGATCCCAGTAGCTACGAGCAGTACTTC. Protein sequence: CASSLDPSSYEQYF.